This T cell receptor (beta chain) was retrieved from a study of blood T cell repertoires in COVID-19. Clones were read by immunoSEQ multiplex PCR, and TCRdb kept only the in-frame ones, dropping some. In the table there are about 200,000 clones, around 84% of which are singletons. Each exposed participant met a COVID-19 case in the 2 weeks preceding study entry. Trimming pared 4 bases from V and 4 bases from J, leaving 10 bases between. This CDR3 region has 13 residues. The germline CDR1 and CDR2 sequences are LGHDT and YNNKEL (reference sequence). The chain employs TRBV3-1 (or the pseudogene TRBV3-2) and TRBJ1-2, with D possibly matching TRBD1 (5 bases). Sequencing used PBMCs or T cells enriched from blood (not recorded which). This sequence originates from a woman between 25 and 40 years old who had been exposed to COVID-19. Written as DNA, the CDR3 is TGTGCCAGCAGCCTTAGACAGTCCTATGGCTACACCTTC. Its protein product is CASSLRQSYGYTF.